One and the same sample provided the 9 T cell receptor beta chains below, sequenced in a study of graft-versus-host responses after intestinal transplantation. The protocol was immunoSEQ multiplex PCR, while the TCRdb copy is restricted to in-frame clones and leaves out a portion. The sample lists approximately 33,000 clones, approximately 80% occurring once. The antigens these receptors bind are not known. The source was unstimulated CD8+ T cells sorted from spleen or lymph node cells, collected before intestinal transplant. The receptors originated from a human donor who received an intestinal transplant.

This clone is a singleton in its sample. The gene calls are TRBV19 and TRBJ1-4; tentative D call: TRBD1 (6 bases). CDR3 size: 15 residues. V shed 7 bases and J shed 8 bases, with 20 bases lying between them. CDR1 LNHDA and CDR2 SQIVND come from the germline V gene (reference sequence). CDR3 in DNA: TGTGCCAGTACCACGCTCGGGTCAGGGGACGAAAAACTGTTTTTT. This codes for CASTTLGSGDEKLFF.

The chain links TRBV15 to TRBJ1-4; 8 nucleotides line up with TRBD1. This CDR3 region has 15 residues. Germline CDR1 reads LNHNV; CDR2 reads YYDKDF (reference sequence). With V trimmed by 0 bases and J by 8 bases, 5 bases remained unmatched. CDR3 region: CATSRDLRTGEKLFF. CDR3 DNA sequence: TGTGCCACCAGCAGAGATCTGAGGACAGGGGAAAAACTGTTTTTT.

The genes are TRBV5-4 and TRBJ2-1, with TRBD1 matching over 9 bases. The CDR3 sequence is 14 residues long. Germline CDR1 is SGHNT and CDR2 is YYREEE (reference sequence). V was clipped by 5 bases and J by 2 bases; unmatched bases: 2. This CDR3 is CASRGQGAYNEQFF. CDR3 nucleotides: TGTGCCAGCAGGGGACAGGGTGCCTACAATGAGCAGTTCTTC.

The chain links TRBV4-1 to TRBJ1-2; D is ambiguous. Per germline, CDR1 MGHRA and CDR2 YSYEKL. Trimming pared 1 base from V and 0 bases from J, leaving 9 bases between. This CDR3 contains 15 residues. The CDR3 nucleotides are TGCGCCAGCAGCCAAGCGATCACGGCTAACTATGGCTACACCTTC. This encodes CASSQAITANYGYTF.

This clone was observed a few times. Within the sample, other DNA sequences also encode this same CDR3. V and J are TRBV7-6 and TRBJ2-7; 9 bases align to TRBD1. V was clipped by 3 bases and J by 2 bases; unmatched bases: 2. CDR1 SGHVS and CDR2 FNYEAQ come from the germline V gene. The CDR3 extends over 14 amino acids. CDR3 DNA: TGTGCCAGCAGCTTTGGGACAGGGACCTACGAGCAGTACTTC. Protein product: CASSFGTGTYEQYF.

The chain combines TRBV2 with TRBJ2-2; 8 bases agree with TRBD1. The CDR3 is 17 residues long. V trimming: 4 bases; J trimming: 7 bases; junction bases outside the gene matches: 14. Germline lookup yields CDR1 SNHLY and CDR2 FYNNEI. CDR3 nucleotides: TGTGCCAGCAGTGCATTGACAGGGGCCATCCGAAGCGGGGAGCTGTTTTTT. It yields the protein CASSALTGAIRSGELFF.

The chain carries TRBV7-9 and TRBJ1-4; TRBD1 aligns across 7 bases. V lost 4 bases to trimming and J lost 7 bases; unmatched junction nucleotides: 6. This CDR3 has 14 amino acids. Germline CDR1 is SEHNR and CDR2 is FQNEAQ (reference sequence). CDR3 DNA sequence: TGTGCCAGCAGCTCCCGGGACAGACCTGAAAAACTGTTTTTT. This gives the protein CASSSRDRPEKLFF. The full variable domain, in which reference TRBV7-9 and TRBJ1-4 provide the parts outside the CDR3, is DTGVSQNPRHKITKRGQNVTFRCDPISEHNRLYWYRQTLGQGPEFLTYFQNEAQLEKSRLLSDRFSAERPKGSFSTLEIQRTEQGDSAMYLCASSSRDRPEKLFFGSGTQLSVL.

The chain employs TRBV6-5 and TRBJ1-5; D gene unclear. Looked up from germline, CDR1 is MNHEY and CDR2 is SVGAGI. There are 15 residues in the CDR3. V gave up 0 bases and J gave up 1 base, with 7 bases separating them. The CDR3 DNA reads as TGTGCCAGCAGTTACTCAGGAGGGAGCAATCAGCCCCAGCATTTT. It yields the protein CASSYSGGSNQPQHF.

CDR3 sequence (DNA): TGTGCCAGCAGCGCGCGACTAGAACAAAACGAGCAGTACTTC. This encodes CASSARLEQNEQYF. This chain uses TRBV7-9 with TRBJ2-7; possible D gene TRBD2, 6 bases. The CDR3 length is 14 residues. V was cut by 5 bases and J by 5 bases, with 16 bases left in between. Germline loops: CDR1 SEHNR, CDR2 FQNEAQ (reference sequence). The variable domain in full, with the rest retrieved from reference TRBV7-9 and TRBJ2-7, is DTGVSQNPRHKITKRGQNVTFRCDPISEHNRLYWYRQTLGQGPEFLTYFQNEAQLEKSRLLSDRFSAERPKGSFSTLEIQRTEQGDSAMYLCASSARLEQNEQYFGPGTRLTVT.